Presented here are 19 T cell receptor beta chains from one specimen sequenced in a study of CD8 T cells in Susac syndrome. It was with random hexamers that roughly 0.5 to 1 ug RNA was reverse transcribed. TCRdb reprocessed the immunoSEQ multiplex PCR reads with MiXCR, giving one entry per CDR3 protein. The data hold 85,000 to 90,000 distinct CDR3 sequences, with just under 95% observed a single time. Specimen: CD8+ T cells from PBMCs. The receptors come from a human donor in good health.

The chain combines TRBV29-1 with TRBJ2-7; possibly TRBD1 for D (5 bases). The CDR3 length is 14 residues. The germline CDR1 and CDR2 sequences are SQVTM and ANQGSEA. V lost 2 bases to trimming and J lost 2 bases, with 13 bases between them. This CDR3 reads CSVETGRVPYEQYF. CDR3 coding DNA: TGCAGCGTTGAAACCGGCAGGGTTCCCTACGAGCAGTACTTC.

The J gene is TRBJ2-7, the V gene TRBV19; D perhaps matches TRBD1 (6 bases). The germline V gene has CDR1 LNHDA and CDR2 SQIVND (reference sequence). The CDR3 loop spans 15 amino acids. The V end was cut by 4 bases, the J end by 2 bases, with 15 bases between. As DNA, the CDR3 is TGTGCCAGTAGTACAAGGCGACAGGAACCCTACGAGCAGTACTTC. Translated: CASSTRRQEPYEQYF.

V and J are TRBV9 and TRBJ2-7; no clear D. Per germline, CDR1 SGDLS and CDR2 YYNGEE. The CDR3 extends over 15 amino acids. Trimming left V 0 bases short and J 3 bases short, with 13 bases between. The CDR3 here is CASSVGWGTVYEQYF. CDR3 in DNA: TGTGCCAGCAGCGTAGGGTGGGGAACAGTCTACGAGCAGTACTTC.

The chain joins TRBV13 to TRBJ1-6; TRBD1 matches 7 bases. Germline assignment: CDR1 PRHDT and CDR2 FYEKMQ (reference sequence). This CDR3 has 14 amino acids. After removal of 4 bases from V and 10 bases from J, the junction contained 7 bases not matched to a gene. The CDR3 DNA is TGTGCCAGCAGCTGGGGACAGTCGAACTCACCCCTCCACTTT. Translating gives CASSWGQSNSPLHF.

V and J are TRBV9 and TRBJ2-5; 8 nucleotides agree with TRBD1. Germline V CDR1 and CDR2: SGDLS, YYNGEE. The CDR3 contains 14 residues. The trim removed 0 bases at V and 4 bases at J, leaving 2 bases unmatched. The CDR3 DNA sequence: TGTGCCAGCAGCGTAGAGCAGGGGGCAGAGACCCAGTACTTC. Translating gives CASSVEQGAETQYF.

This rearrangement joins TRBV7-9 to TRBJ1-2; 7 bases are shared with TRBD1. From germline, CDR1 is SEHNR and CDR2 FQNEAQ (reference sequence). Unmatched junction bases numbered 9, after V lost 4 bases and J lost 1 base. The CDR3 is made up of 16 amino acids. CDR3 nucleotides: TGTGCCAGCAGCTCCACAGGGGCCCCTAATAACTATGGCTACACCTTC. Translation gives CASSSTGAPNNYGYTF.

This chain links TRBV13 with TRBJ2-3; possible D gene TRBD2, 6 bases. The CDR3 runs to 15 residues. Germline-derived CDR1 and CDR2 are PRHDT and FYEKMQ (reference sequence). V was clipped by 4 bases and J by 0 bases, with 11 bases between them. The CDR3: CASSSRGASTDTQYF. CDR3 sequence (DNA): TGTGCCAGCAGCTCGCGGGGAGCCAGCACAGATACGCAGTATTTT.

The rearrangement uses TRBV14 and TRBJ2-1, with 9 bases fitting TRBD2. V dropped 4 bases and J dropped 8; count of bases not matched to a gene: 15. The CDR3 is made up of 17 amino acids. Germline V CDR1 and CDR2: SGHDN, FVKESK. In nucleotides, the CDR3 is TGTGCCAGCAGCCGATTCTCGGGGAGCGGGGGGCTGGATGAGCAGTTCTTC. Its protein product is CASSRFSGSGGLDEQFF.

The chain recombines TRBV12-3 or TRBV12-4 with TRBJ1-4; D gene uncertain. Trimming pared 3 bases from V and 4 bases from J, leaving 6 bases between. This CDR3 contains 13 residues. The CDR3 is CASSFSRNEKLFF. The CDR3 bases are TGTGCCAGCAGTTTCTCCCGTAATGAAAAACTGTTTTTT.

CDR3 protein: CASSLIEGMTDTQYF. The CDR3 bases are TGTGCCAGCAGTTTAATAGAGGGGATGACAGATACGCAGTATTTT. The chain joins TRBV12-3 or TRBV12-4 to TRBJ2-3, with D perhaps TRBD1 or TRBD2 (5 bases each). The CDR3 covers 15 residues. The V gene lost 2 bases and the J gene lost 3 bases, with 12 bases spanning the gap.

The CDR3 bases are TGTGCCAGCAGCGAGCCGGGACTAAGCACAGATACGCAGTATTTT. It specifies CASSEPGLSTDTQYF. The chain employs TRBV7-9 and TRBJ2-3, with 7 bases fitting TRBD2. The CDR3 has 15 amino acids. Germline V gene data show CDR1 as SEHNR and CDR2 as FQNEAQ (reference sequence). Trimming removed 5 bases from V and 0 bases from J; junction bases left unmatched: 5. Combining the CDR3 with reference TRBV7-9 and TRBJ2-3 gives the whole variable domain DTGVSQNPRHKITKRGQNVTFRCDPISEHNRLYWYRQTLGQGPEFLTYFQNEAQLEKSRLLSDRFSAERPKGSFSTLEIQRTEQGDSAMYLCASSEPGLSTDTQYFGPGTRLTVL.

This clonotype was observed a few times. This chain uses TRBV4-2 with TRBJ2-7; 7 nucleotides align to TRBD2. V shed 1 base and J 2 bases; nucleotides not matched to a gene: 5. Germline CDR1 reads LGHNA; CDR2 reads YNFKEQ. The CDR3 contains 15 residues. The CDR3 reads CASSQVSGAAYEQYF. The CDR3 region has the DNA TGTGCCAGCAGCCAAGTAAGCGGGGCCGCCTACGAGCAGTACTTC.

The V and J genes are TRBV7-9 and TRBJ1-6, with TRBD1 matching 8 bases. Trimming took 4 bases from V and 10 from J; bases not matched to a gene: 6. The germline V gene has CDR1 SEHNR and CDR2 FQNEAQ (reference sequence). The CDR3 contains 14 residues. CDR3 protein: CASSSGQGSSPLHF. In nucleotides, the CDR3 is TGTGCCAGCAGCTCCGGACAGGGAAGCTCACCCCTCCACTTT.

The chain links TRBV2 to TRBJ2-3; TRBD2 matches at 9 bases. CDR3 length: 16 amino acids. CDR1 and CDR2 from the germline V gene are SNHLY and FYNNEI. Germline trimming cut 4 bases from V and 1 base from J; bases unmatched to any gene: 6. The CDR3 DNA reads TGTGCCAGCAGTGTAGCGGGAGCCAGATGCACAGATACGCAGTATTTT. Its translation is CASSVAGARCTDTQYF. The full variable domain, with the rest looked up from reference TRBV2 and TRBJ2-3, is EPEVTQTPSHQVTQMGQEVILRCVPISNHLYFYWYRQILGQKVEFLVSFYNNEISEKSEIFDDQFSVERPDGSNFTLKIRSTKLEDSAMYFCASSVAGARCTDTQYFGPGTRLTVL.

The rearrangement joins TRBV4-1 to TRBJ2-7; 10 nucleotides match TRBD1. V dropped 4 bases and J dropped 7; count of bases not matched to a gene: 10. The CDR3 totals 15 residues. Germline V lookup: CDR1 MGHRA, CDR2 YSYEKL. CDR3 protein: CASSPSGTGDREQYF. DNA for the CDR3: TGCGCCAGCAGCCCCTCCGGGACAGGGGACAGGGAGCAGTACTTC.

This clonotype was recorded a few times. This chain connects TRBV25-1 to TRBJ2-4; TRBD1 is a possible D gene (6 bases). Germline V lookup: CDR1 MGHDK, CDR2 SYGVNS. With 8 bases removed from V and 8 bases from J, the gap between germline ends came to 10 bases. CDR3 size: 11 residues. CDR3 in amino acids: CASGTLDIQYF. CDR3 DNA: TGTGCCAGCGGGACATTGGACATTCAGTACTTC.

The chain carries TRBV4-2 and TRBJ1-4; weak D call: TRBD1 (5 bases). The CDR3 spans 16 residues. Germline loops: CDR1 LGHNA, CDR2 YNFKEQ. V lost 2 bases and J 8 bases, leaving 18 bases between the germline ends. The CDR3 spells CASSQLGGGVLEKLFF. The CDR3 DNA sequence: TGTGCCAGCAGCCAATTGGGGGGAGGAGTATTGGAAAAACTGTTTTTT.

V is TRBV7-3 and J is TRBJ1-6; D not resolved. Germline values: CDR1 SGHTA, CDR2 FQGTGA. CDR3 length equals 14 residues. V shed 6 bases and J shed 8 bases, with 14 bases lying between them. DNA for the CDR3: TGTGCCAGCAGATACGGGTGGGAGGATTCACCCCTCCACTTT. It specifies CASRYGWEDSPLHF. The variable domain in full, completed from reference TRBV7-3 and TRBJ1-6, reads GAGVSQTPSNKVTEKGKYVELRCDPISGHTALYWYRQSLGQGPEFLIYFQGTGAADDSGLPNDRFFAVRPEGSVSTLKIQRTERGDSAVYLCASRYGWEDSPLHFGNGTRLTVT.

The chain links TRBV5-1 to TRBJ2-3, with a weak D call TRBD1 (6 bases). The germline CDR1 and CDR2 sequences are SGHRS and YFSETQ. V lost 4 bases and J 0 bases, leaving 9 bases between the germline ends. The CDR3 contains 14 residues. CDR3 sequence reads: CASSTGQSTDTQYF. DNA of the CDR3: TGCGCCAGCAGCACCGGACAGAGCACAGATACGCAGTATTTT.